The 27 T cell receptor beta chains listed next were all sequenced from one sample in a study of tumor-infiltrating lymphocytes in primary liver carcinoma. Starting material of roughly 0.45 ug total RNA yielded TCR beta cDNA via a constant-region primer. A slightly modified ARM-PCR protocol with three nested multiplex PCR rounds produced these TCR beta libraries. Each of the first two PCR rounds ran 9 to 11 cycles with TRBV1-TRBV30 forward and C-beta reverse primers. Each CDR3 protein gets one entry after TCRdb re-called the multiplex PCR reads with MiXCR. In the table there are approximately 330,000 distinct CDR3 sequences, about two thirds of which are singletons. The source of the blood RNA was unsorted whole blood, and germline DNA was extracted as well. The sequenced material came from peripheral blood. The receptors were sampled from a man aged 40-55 years with primary liver carcinoma and hepatitis B virus infection.

The chain has TRBV5-6 and TRBJ2-5, with D uncertain. Germline CDR1 is SGHDT and CDR2 is YYEEEE. The CDR3 spans 13 residues. V was clipped by 2 bases and J by 4 bases, with 9 bases between them. The CDR3 DNA reads as TGTGCCAGCAGCTTTCAACAGCGAGAGACCCAGTACTTC. It encodes CASSFQQRETQYF.

To note about this clonotype: One end of the junction fails to match germline, which may point to a read error. The chain combines TRBV11-2 with TRBJ1-2, with D hard to call. The CDR3 extends over 15 amino acids. CDR1 and CDR2 (germline): SGHAT, FQNNGV. The CDR3 sequence: CASRLVEAFLGGYTF. CDR3 DNA: TGTGCCAGCAGATTAGTTGAGGCTTTTCTTGGTGGCTACACCTTC.

As for this clonotype: It may be a read error: a sequence one base away is much more abundant. This sequence joins TRBV6-5 and TRBJ1-5; D uncertain. Germline V CDR1 and CDR2: MNHEY, SVGAGI. This CDR3 is 15 amino acids long. The V gene lost 5 bases and the J gene lost 3 bases, with 14 bases spanning the gap. The CDR3 here is CASSDGRHYNQPQHF. DNA for the CDR3: TGTGCCAGCAGTGACGGTCGTCACTACAATCAGCCCCAGCATTTT.

Regarding this clonotype: A read error may be the cause here, since a much bigger clone is one base away. This chain uses TRBV5-6 with TRBJ2-7; 9 nucleotides align to TRBD1. The germline CDR1 and CDR2 sequences are SGHDT and YYEEEE. This CDR3 contains 14 residues. The CDR3 is CTSSLWDRELEQYF. CDR3 nucleotides: TGTACCAGCAGCTTGTGGGACAGGGAACTGGAGCAGTACTTC. The full variable domain, with the rest looked up from reference TRBV5-6 and TRBJ2-7, is DAGVTQSPTHLIKTRGQQVTLRCSPKSGHDTVSWYQQALGQGPQFIFQYYEEEERQRGNFPDRFSGHQFPNYSSELNVNALLLGDSALYLCTSSLWDRELEQYFGPGTRLTVT.

This clonotype was counted a single time. The chain carries TRBV12-3 or TRBV12-4 and TRBJ2-7; 7 bases fit TRBD1. Trimming took 6 bases from V and 0 from J; bases not matched to a gene: 5. This CDR3 comprises 14 residues. The CDR3 here is CASRGTVGSYEQYF. CDR3 nucleotides: TGTGCCAGCAGGGGGACAGTGGGCTCCTACGAGCAGTACTTC.

This clonotype was observed a single time. The junction shows a germline mismatch at one end, possibly a read error. The rearrangement links TRBV7-9 to TRBJ2-1; 10 bases are shared with TRBD1. This CDR3 is 14 amino acids long. Germline loops: CDR1 SEHNR, CDR2 FQNEAQ (reference sequence). CDR3 amino acids: CACSSSGQGSNQFF. CDR3 coding DNA: TGTGCCTGCAGCTCCTCGGGACAGGGGAGTAATCAGTTCTTC.

This clonotype was counted between two and nine times. The rearrangement uses TRBV6-5 and TRBJ1-5; D is undetermined. In germline, CDR1 is MNHEY, CDR2 SVGAGI. This CDR3 is built from 15 residues. V lost 0 bases, J lost 7 bases, and 13 bases lay in between. CDR3 amino acids: CASSYSTAPSQPQHF. CDR3 nucleotide sequence: TGTGCCAGCAGTTACTCGACCGCCCCATCGCAGCCCCAGCATTTT.

This clonotype was counted ten times or more. The chain is built from TRBV11-1 and TRBJ2-7; D may be TRBD1 (5 bases). The CDR3 is made up of 14 amino acids. The germline V gene has CDR1 SGHAT and CDR2 FQDESV (reference sequence). Trimming shortened V by 0 bases and J by 1 base, and 7 bases separated the two germline ends. The CDR3 region has the DNA TGTGCCAGCAGCTTAGCCTCAGGGTCCTACGAGCAGTACTTC. It codes for CASSLASGSYEQYF.

This clonotype was observed at least ten times. This chain joins TRBV4-3 and TRBJ2-2; 7 bases line up with TRBD2. Germline values: CDR1 LGHNA, CDR2 YSLEER. V dropped 3 bases and J dropped 1; count of bases not matched to a gene: 5. The CDR3 is 16 residues long. The CDR3 DNA is TGCGCCAGCAGCCAGGGAGGGCGGAGGAACACCGGGGAGCTGTTTTTT. Amino acid sequence: CASSQGGRRNTGELFF.

As for this clonotype: The CDR3 carries no conserved terminal phenylalanine or tryptophan, so it likely arises from a read error. Because the CDR3's place on the DNA is in doubt, the DNA is left out and the CDR3 is given as listed by TCRdb. This chain uses TRBV11-2 with TRBJ2-7; TRBD2 is taken as the D call from the table, unchecked against the DNA. The germline gives CDR1 SGHAT, CDR2 FQNNGV. Termini included, the CDR3 measures 14 amino acids. The CDR3 sequence is CASSLRGGSYEHYI.

Regarding this clonotype: A much larger clone lies a single base off, so this may be a read error. This chain links TRBV12-1 with TRBJ2-7; the table's D gene call, TRBD2, was not cross checked with the DNA. TRBV12-1 is a pseudogene locus. CDR3 length: 18 residues. This chain's CDR3 is CASSFPRGLAGGYYERYF. As DNA, the CDR3 is TGTGCCAGCAGCTTTCCCCGGGGACTAGCGGGAGGTTACTACGAGCGGTACTTC.

Ten or more counts support this clonotype. The chain links TRBV4-1 to TRBJ1-4; no definite D call. The CDR3 is 16 residues long. Looked up from germline, CDR1 is MGHRA and CDR2 is YSYEKL. Trimming cost V 2 bases and J 8 bases, with 18 bases left between them. The CDR3: CASSQPGRGGGEKLFF. The CDR3 nucleotides are TGCGCCAGCAGCCAACCCGGACGGGGAGGAGGGGAAAAACTGTTTTTT.

V usage is TRBV12-3 or TRBV12-4 and J usage is TRBJ1-1, with D possibly TRBD1 on 5 matching bases. With 7 bases removed from V and 0 bases from J, the gap between germline ends came to 9 bases. This CDR3 region has 13 residues. CDR3 in amino acids: CASKTGVNTEAFF. For the CDR3, the DNA is TGTGCCAGCAAAACGGGGGTGAACACTGAAGCTTTCTTT.

With respect to this clonotype: This may be a read error, as it is one base from a much larger clone. The CDR3 does not end in the conserved phenylalanine or tryptophan, so this is likely a read error. The rearrangement joins TRBV4-3 to TRBJ2-6, with 7 positions matching TRBD2. This CDR3 spans 17 amino acids. Germline CDR1 is LGHNA and CDR2 is YSLEER. V was clipped by 5 bases and J by 0 bases; unmatched bases: 7. The CDR3 region has the DNA TGCGCCAGCAGCTCTTGGGGAGGGAGCTCTGGGGCCAACGTCCTGACTTCC. Translating gives CASSSWGGSSGANVLTS.

Concerning this clonotype: A much larger clone lies one base from this, so it may be a read error. The chain couples TRBV6-5 to TRBJ2-1, with 9 nucleotides matching TRBD1. The CDR3 is 14 residues long. In germline, CDR1 is MNHEY, CDR2 SVGAGI. CDR3 loop: CANSSGTGTNEQFF. Here the CDR3 DNA reads TGTGCCAACAGTTCCGGGACAGGGACGAATGAGCAGTTCTTC.

With respect to this clonotype: An end of the junction differs from the germline gene, which may be a read error. This chain uses TRBV6-1 with TRBJ2-3; a weak D match, TRBD2 (7 bases). This CDR3 is 16 amino acids long. Germline CDR1 and CDR2: MNHNS and SASEGT. CDR3 protein: CANSRRGGLLTDTQYF. The CDR3 nucleotides are TGTGCCAACAGTCGTAGAGGGGGACTACTCACAGATACGCAGTATTTT.

This clonotype was found a few times. Its ends do not fully match the called genes, so a read error is possible. J is TRBJ1-2 and V is TRBV12-3 or TRBV12-4; TRBD1 is a possible D gene (6 bases). CDR3 length: 13 amino acids. CDR3 protein: CASSTGLGYDYTF. The CDR3 DNA reads TGTGCCAGCAGTACAGGGCTGGGCTATGACTACACCTTC.

This clonotype has just a few counts. The chain uses TRBV28 and TRBJ1-2, with D perhaps TRBD1 (6 bases). The germline gives CDR1 MDHEN, CDR2 SYDVKM. The germline V and J ends were trimmed by 5 bases and 1 base, with 14 bases remaining between them. The CDR3 contains 15 residues. The CDR3 DNA is TGTGCCAGCAGTGACCCCAGGGGACTTAACTATGGCTACACCTTC. Amino acids: CASSDPRGLNYGYTF.

The table lists this clonotype with a few counts. CDR3 DNA sequence: TGTGCCAGCAGGCCCAACAGGGGAAGCAATCAGCCCCAGCATTTT. This sequence encodes CASRPNRGSNQPQHF. This chain joins TRBV6-5 and TRBJ1-5, with 7 nucleotides matching TRBD1. Trimming took 6 bases from V and 1 from J; bases not matched to a gene: 6. CDR1 MNHEY and CDR2 SVGAGI come from the germline V gene. The CDR3 runs to 15 residues.

Details on this clonotype: This may be a read error, as it is one base from a much larger clone. This chain links TRBV4-3 with TRBJ1-5; D gene unclear. Looked up from germline, CDR1 is LGHNA and CDR2 is YSLEER. The CDR3 runs to 14 residues. The CDR3 sequence: CASNQVIGNQPQHF. The CDR3 bases are TGCGCCAGCAACCAAGTCATCGGAAATCAGCCCCAGCATTTT.

About this clonotype itself: A read error may be the cause here, since a much bigger clone is one base away. This chain connects TRBV12-3 or TRBV12-4 to TRBJ1-2; tentatively, D is TRBD1 (5 bases). The germline V and J ends were trimmed by 8 bases and 0 bases, with 16 bases remaining between them. CDR3 size: 15 residues. The CDR3 bases are TGTGCCAGCGGGACTACTACAGCAACTAACTATGGCTACACCTTC. This codes for CASGTTTATNYGYTF.

V is TRBV6-1 and J is TRBJ1-1; D is perhaps TRBD1 (5 bases). CDR1 is MNHNS, CDR2 SASEGT, per germline. V lost 8 bases to trimming and J lost 7 bases, with 17 bases between them. CDR3 size: 13 residues. The CDR3 region is CASGTGRGIEAFF. CDR3 coding DNA: TGTGCCAGCGGGACGGGGAGGGGCATTGAAGCTTTCTTT.

This chain links TRBV11-2 with TRBJ1-2; 8 bases map to TRBD1. V lost 4 bases and J lost 8; bases outside the gene matches: 3. Germline V gene sequence: CDR1 SGHAT, CDR2 FQNNGV. The CDR3 runs to 12 residues. The CDR3, as DNA: TGTGCCAGCAGCTCTCGGACAGGGGGCTACACCTTC. Its protein is CASSSRTGGYTF.

A note on this clonotype: The germline gene is not matched at one end of the junction; a read error may be the cause. The chain is built from TRBV11-1 and TRBJ2-3; TRBD2 might be the D (7 bases). Germline CDR1 reads SGHAT; CDR2 reads FQDESV (reference sequence). CDR3 size: 15 residues. The CDR3 loop reads CASSGGGGLIDTQYF. Here the CDR3 DNA reads TGTGCTAGCAGCGGAGGGGGGGGTTTGATAGATACGCAGTATTTT. The variable domain in full, with the rest retrieved from reference TRBV11-1 and TRBJ2-3, is EAEVAQSPRYKITEKSQAVAFWCDPISGHATLYWYRQILGQGPELLVQFQDESVVDDSQLPKDRFSAERLKGVDSTLKIQPAELGDSAMYLCASSGGGGLIDTQYFGPGTRLTVL.

This clonotype was seen only a few times. The gene calls are TRBV5-4 and TRBJ1-6; 8 bases align to TRBD1. Germline CDR1 and CDR2: SGHNT and YYREEE (reference sequence). Trimming at V came to 1 base and at J to 6 bases, leaving 3 bases not matched to a gene. The CDR3 is made up of 15 amino acids. CDR3 in DNA: TGTGCCAGCAGCTTGAACAGGGGGTTTAATTCACCCCTCCACTTT. Translating gives CASSLNRGFNSPLHF.

This clonotype appeared many times. The chain joins TRBV11-2 to TRBJ2-7; possible D gene TRBD1, 5 bases. The CDR3 contains 14 residues. CDR1 is SGHAT, CDR2 FQNNGV, per germline. Trimming pared 1 base from V and 5 bases from J, leaving 12 bases between. The CDR3 is CASSLARQGNEQYF. The DNA of the CDR3 is TGTGCCAGCAGCTTAGCACGGCAGGGCAACGAGCAGTACTTC.

This rearrangement joins TRBV1 to TRBJ1-1; the table's D call of TRBD1 was not tested on the DNA. TRBV1 is labeled a pseudogene. The CDR3 has 18 amino acids. CDR3 DNA sequence: TGCACCAGCAGCCAACCCCTCCGGGACAGACGCCGGAACACTGAAGCTTTCTTT. Translated: CTSSQPLRDRRRNTEAFF.